These T cell receptor delta chains were read from a single sample in a study of Vγ9Vδ2 T cells in congenital toxoplasmosis. TCRdb fed the reads into CATT to redo clone calling. The sample consists of about 940 delta-chain clones, roughly 19% of them appearing once. The sequencing input was gamma-delta T cells from blood. Receptor source: a child under 10 years old born to a mother with Toxoplasma gondii infection during pregnancy, either congenitally infected or uninfected (not recorded which). The CDR3 runs from the conserved cysteine through the conserved F or W. A D gene is named only where the DNA matches it firmly. Not all rows give a size; the values are once, few, many and, for expanded clones, a class.

j_call	v_call	d_call	clone_size	cdr3_aa	cdr3_nt
TRDJ3	TRDV2	TRDD3	large	CACDTVRDTVSWDTRQMFF	TGTGCCTGTGACACCGTAAGGGATACGGTCTCCTGGGACACCCGACAGATGTTTTTC
TRDJ1	TRDV2	TRDD3	medium-sized	CACDPRGTGGFGHKLIF	TGTGCCTGTGACCCTCGCGGTACTGGGGGATTCGGCCATAAACTCATCTTT
TRDJ3	TRDV2	.	.	CACDSTGSSWDTRQMFF	TGTGCCTGTGACAGTACTGGTAGCTCCTGGGACACCCGACAGATGTTTTTC
TRDJ3	TRDV3	.	.	CALSQGYSSWDTRQMFF	TGTGCCTTAAGTCAGGGATATAGCTCCTGGGACACCCGACAGATGTTTTTC
TRDJ1	TRDV1	TRDD3	large	CALGGRDLLRLGDTASYTDKLIF	TGTGCTCTTGGGGGGCGCGATCTCCTACGGCTGGGGGATACGGCATCGTACACCGATAAACTCATCTTT
TRDJ1	TRDV2	TRDD3	large	CACDTLLGDKKLIF	TGTGCCTGTGACACCCTACTGGGGGATAAAAAACTCATCTTT
TRDJ2	TRDV1	TRDD3	large	CALGEPLLGDTLMTAQLFF	TGTGCTCTTGGGGAGCCCCTATTGGGGGATACTCTTATGACAGCACAACTCTTCTTT
TRDJ3	TRDV2	TRDD3	few	CACDTVLGAGSWDTRQMFF	TGTGCCTGTGACACCGTACTGGGGGCTGGCTCCTGGGACACCCGACAGATGTTTTTC
TRDJ1	TRDV2	TRDD3	.	CACDTLLLGDTDKLIF	TGTGCCTGTGACACCCTTTTACTGGGGGATACCGATAAACTCATCTTT
TRDJ1	TRDV1	TRDD3	large	CALGELRSRMIFLLGDKGLIF	TGTGCTCTTGGGGAACTTAGGAGTAGGATGATCTTCCTACTGGGGGATAAAGGACTCATCTTT
TRDJ3	TRDV2	TRDD3	medium-sized	CACDTILGDTWDTRQMFF	TGTGCCTGTGACACCATACTGGGGGATACGTGGGACACCCGACAGATGTTTTTC
TRDJ2	TRDV2	TRDD3	medium-sized	CACDSLGDTGGQLFF	TGTGCCTGTGACTCCCTGGGGGATACTGGGGGACAACTCTTCTTT
TRDJ1	TRDV1	.	large	CALGELPPLPLDKLIF	TGTGCTCTTGGGGAACTTCCCCCTTTACCCTTGGATAAACTCATCTTT
TRDJ3	TRDV2	TRDD3	.	CASDSGGYKAWDTRQMFF	TGTGCCAGTGACTCTGGGGGATACAAGGCTTGGGACACCCGACAGATGTTTTTC
TRDJ1	TRDV1	.	large	CALGDPGGLYWSKTDKLIF	TGTGCTCTTGGGGACCCAGGGGGGTTGTACTGGAGTAAGACCGATAAACTCATCTTT
TRDJ3	TRDV2	TRDD3	medium-sized	CACDTVLGDSSWDTRQMFF	TGTGCCTGTGACACCGTACTGGGGGACAGCTCCTGGGACACCCGACAGATGTTTTTC
TRDJ3	TRDV2	TRDD3	medium-sized	CACDTWGIWDTRQMFF	TGTGCCTGTGACACCTGGGGGATATGGGACACCCGACAGATGTTTTTC
TRDJ3	TRDV2	TRDD3	large	CACDPVLGVVGDTTWDTRQMFF	TGTGCCTGTGACCCAGTCCTAGGAGTGGTGGGGGATACGACCTGGGACACCCGACAGATGTTTTTC
TRDJ3	TRDV2	TRDD3	large	CACDKVLGDSSWDTRQMFF	TGTGCCTGTGACAAAGTACTGGGGGATAGCTCCTGGGACACCCGACAGATGTTTTTC
TRDJ1	TRDV1	.	.	CALGLYHPLLFF	TGTGCTCTTGGGTTATACCACCCCCTCCTTTTCTTC
TRDJ1	TRAV38-2/DV8	TRDD3	large	CAGGTRHWGIRTDKLIF	TGTGCTGGGGGGACGAGGCACTGGGGGATACGGACCGATAAACTCATCTTT
TRDJ3	TRDV2	TRDD3	few	CACDTLGDSSSWDTRQMFF	TGTGCCTGTGACACCCTGGGGGATTCCAGCTCCTGGGACACCCGACAGATGTTTTTC
TRDJ1	TRAV38-2/DV8	.	large	CAYRSAPRPWGYDKLIF	TGTGCTTATAGGAGCGCCCCTAGACCGTGGGGGTACGATAAACTCATCTTT
TRDJ3	TRDV2	TRDD3	large	CACDKVLGDTLSWDTRQMFF	TGTGCCTGTGACAAAGTACTGGGGGATACGCTATCCTGGGACACCCGACAGATGTTTTTC
TRDJ1	TRDV1	.	large	CALGEFLPGGIAYTDKLIF	TGTGCTCTTGGGGAATTCCTACCTGGAGGGATAGCGTACACCGATAAACTCATCTTT
TRDJ3	TRDV2	TRDD3	medium-sized	CACDTVLGDTWDTRQMFF	TGTGCCTGTGACACCGTGTTGGGGGATACCTGGGACACCCGACAGATGTTTTTC
TRDJ3	TRDV2	TRDD3	large	CACDTVLGDTKKTWDTRQMFF	TGTGCCTGTGACACCGTACTGGGGGATACGAAAAAAACCTGGGACACCCGACAGATGTTTTTC
TRDJ3	TRDV2	.	large	CACDPLWDTRQMFF	TGTGCCTGTGACCCACTCTGGGACACCCGACAGATGTTTTTC
TRDJ1	TRDV2	TRDD3	.	CACDGVLGDTDKLIF	TGTGCCTGTGACGGGGTACTGGGGGATACCGATAAACTCATCTTT
TRDJ1	TRDV1	TRDD3	medium-sized	CALGDPSSFRAVLGGHKLIF	TGTGCTCTTGGGGACCCCAGCTCCTTCCGGGCCGTACTGGGGGGACATAAACTCATCTTT
TRDJ3	TRDV2	.	medium-sized	CACDTAGSSWDTRQMFF	TGTGCCTGTGACACCGCGGGGAGCTCCTGGGACACCCGACAGATGTTTTTC
TRDJ3	TRDV2	TRDD3	medium-sized	CACDTVLGTWDTRQMFF	TGTGCCTGTGACACCGTACTGGGGACCTGGGACACCCGACAGATGTTTTTC
TRDJ3	TRDV2	TRDD3	large	CACDILGDTWDTRQMFF	TGTGCCTGTGACATACTGGGGGATACCTGGGACACCCGACAGATGTTTTTC
TRDJ1	TRDV1	TRDD3	large	CALGEPLFLVLGDTLWTDKLIF	TGTGCTCTTGGGGAACCCCTCTTCCTTGTACTGGGGGATACTCTCTGGACCGATAAACTCATCTTT
TRDJ1	TRDV1	TRDD3	medium-sized	CALGLYEECGDRTDKLIF	TGTGCTCTTGGACTGTATGAGGAGTGCGGGGATAGGACCGATAAACTCATCTTT
TRDJ1	TRDV2	TRDD3	few	CACDVVLGDTDKLIF	TGTGCCTGTGACGTCGTACTGGGGGACACCGATAAACTCATCTTT
TRDJ3	TRDV2	TRDD3	large	CACETGGPYSWDTRQMFF	TGTGCCTGTGAGACTGGGGGACCGTACTCCTGGGACACCCGACAGATGTTTTTC
TRDJ1	TRDV2	TRDD3	medium-sized	CACDYWGIRTDKLIF	TGTGCCTGTGACTACTGGGGGATACGCACCGATAAACTCATCTTT
TRDJ1	TRDV1	TRDD3	medium-sized	CALGELQISPIVPHIYGVGDYTDKLIF	TGTGCTCTTGGGGAACTTCAGATATCCCCTATTGTTCCTCACATCTACGGGGTGGGGGATTACACCGATAAACTCATCTTT
TRDJ1	TRAV36/DV7	TRDD3	large	CAVLPKLGDRRGINKLIF	TGTGCTGTGCTTCCTAAACTGGGGGATCGGCGAGGGATTAATAAACTCATCTTT
TRDJ3	TRDV2	TRDD3	large	CACDTVGGYSWDTRQMFF	TGTGCCTGTGACACCGTTGGGGGATACTCCTGGGACACCCGACAGATGTTTTTC
TRDJ3	TRDV2	TRDD3	medium-sized	CACDKVLGDTSWDTRQMFF	TGTGCCTGTGACAAAGTACTGGGGGATACATCCTGGGACACCCGACAGATGTTTTTC
TRDJ1	TRDV2	TRDD3	.	CACDKVLGDTYTDKLIF	TGTGCCTGTGACAAAGTACTGGGGGATACGTACACCGATAAACTCATCTTT
TRDJ3	TRDV2	.	large	CACDTWDTRQMFF	TGTGCCTGTGATACCTGGGACACCCGACAGATGTTTTTC
TRDJ1	TRDV3	TRDD3	medium-sized	CAFFVPGLRGIRHRTDKLIF	TGTGCCTTTTTTGTCCCGGGACTACGGGGGATACGCCACCGGACCGATAAACTCATCTTT
TRDJ1	TRDV3	TRDD3	large	CAKDSRPSGGYTDKLIF	TGTGCCAAAGATAGTCGTCCCTCTGGGGGATACACCGATAAACTCATCTTT
TRDJ2	TRDV1	TRDD3	.	CALGELAYWGIPPALTAQLFF	TGTGCTCTTGGGGAACTTGCGTACTGGGGGATCCCCCCCGCTTTGACAGCACAACTCTTCTTT
TRDJ1	TRDV1	TRDD3	large	CALGFPSFYWGIRVGTDKLIF	TGTGCTCTTGGGTTTCCATCCTTTTACTGGGGGATACGCGTGGGCACCGATAAACTCATCTTT
TRDJ3	TRDV2	.	large	CACGGSSWDTRQMFF	TGTGCCTGTGGGGGGAGCTCCTGGGACACCCGACAGATGTTTTTC
TRDJ3	TRDV2	TRDD3	few	CACDILGDTTWDTRQMFF	TGTGCCTGTGACATACTGGGGGATACGACCTGGGACACCCGACAGATGTTTTTC
TRDJ1	TRDV1	TRDD3	medium-sized	CALGALHSRRLGDNPDKLIF	TGTGCTCTTGGGGCCCTCCATAGCCGTCGACTGGGGGATAACCCCGATAAACTCATCTTT